Included here is one T cell receptor (beta chain) sequence, with context. Its matching antigen is unknown. The CDR3 has 15 amino acids. V shed 4 bases, J shed 4 bases, and the junction held 10 bases outside the gene matches. The germline V gene has CDR1 SGHRS and CDR2 YFSETQ. Authors' methods: There were no quality scores in the junction-only immunoSEQ sequences, so filtering differed. Measured with immunoSEQ multiplex PCR; TCRdb has only the in-frame clones, and not every one. V, J and clone size derive from that table, while D and trimming were established from the DNA sequence. Among roughly 2,500,000 clones listed, over 85% were seen once. This entry is derived from a study of shared clonotypes between healthy human individuals. General study findings and limits: Non-shared clonotypes had lower generation probabilities than those shared by all four donors.

The specimen sequenced was naive CD4+ T cells from PBMCs. Sample subset: CD45RA+ positively selected. The V call is TRBV5-1, the J call TRBJ1-1; 7 bases are shared with TRBD1. This receptor was taken from a man between 18 and 29 years old in good health. Some clones in this sample may be carry-over from other donors' samples. The CDR3: CASSRKSGGATEAFF. The DNA of the CDR3 is TGCGCCAGCAGCAGAAAGTCAGGGGGGGCCACTGAAGCTTTCTTT.